The 7 T cell receptor beta chains listed next were all sequenced from one sample in a study of OX40 agonist ivuxolimab in advanced cancers. The protocol used for the library was the immunoSEQ multiplex PCR assay. TCRdb obtained this table from immuneACCESS and retained in-frame rearrangements with V and J assigned. These tables miss some clones; where compared with another copy, unresolved V genes account for less than half of the shortfall, and the remainder is unexplained. This sample is represented by tens of thousands of clones; about 76% of them were singletons. The ten largest clones represent roughly 32% of the sample. Sample: CD4+ or CD8+ T cells sorted from blood, taken in a trial of the OX40 agonist ivuxolimab. These receptors originate from an adult with an advanced solid tumor such as melanoma, head and neck, liver or kidney cancer.

CDR3 region: CASSQRGDGETQYF. The DNA for the CDR3 is TGTGCCAGCAGCCAACGGGGGGACGGCGAGACCCAGTACTTC. The V and J genes are TRBV7-8 and TRBJ2-5; 7 bases are a match to TRBD2. The junction had 8 bases not matched to a gene; V was cut back by 5 bases and J by 5 bases. CDR3 length equals 14 residues. CDR1 and CDR2 from the germline V gene are SGHVS and FQNEAQ.

This rearrangement joins TRBV30 to TRBJ2-7; 10 bases are a match to TRBD1. Trimming cost V 2 bases and J 4 bases; bases outside gene matches: 5. This CDR3 spans 14 amino acids. Germline V gene lookup returns CDR1 GTSNPN and CDR2 SVGIG (reference sequence). The CDR3 DNA reads as TGTGCCTGGAGTCCTGGGACAGGGGATTACGAGCAGTACTTC. Encoded protein: CAWSPGTGDYEQYF.

This chain links TRBV5-4 with TRBJ2-7, with 8 bases that match TRBD1. The junction had 5 bases not matched to a gene; V was cut back by 2 bases and J by 1 base. Per germline, CDR1 SGHNT and CDR2 YYREEE (reference sequence). The CDR3 covers 15 residues. The CDR3 sequence: CASSFVGQVSYEQYF. The CDR3 region has the DNA TGTGCCAGCAGCTTTGTGGGACAGGTTTCCTACGAGCAGTACTTC. The whole variable domain, filled in from reference TRBV5-4 and TRBJ2-7, reads ETGVTQSPTHLIKTRGQQVTLRCSSQSGHNTVSWYQQALGQGPQFIFQYYREEENGRGNFPPRFSGLQFPNYSSELNVNALELDDSALYLCASSFVGQVSYEQYFGPGTRLTVT.

The chain carries TRBV2 and TRBJ1-1; weak D call: TRBD1 (6 bases). The CDR3 runs 15 residues. Germline CDR1 is SNHLY and CDR2 is FYNNEI. The V end was cut by 2 bases, the J end by 1 base, with 11 bases between. The CDR3 DNA reads TGTGCCAGCAGTGAAAAGGGACAACCGAACACTGAAGCTTTCTTT. Protein product: CASSEKGQPNTEAFF.

This clone has more than one count but fewer than ten. The genes are TRBV27 and TRBJ2-7; 12 bases are shared with TRBD2. Trimming took 4 bases from V and 2 from J; bases not matched to a gene: 3. The germline V gene has CDR1 MNHEY and CDR2 SMNVEV (reference sequence). This CDR3 comprises 15 residues. Written as DNA, the CDR3 is TGTGCCAGCAGTTCCGGACTAGCGGGGCCCTACGAGCAGTACTTC. It codes for CASSSGLAGPYEQYF.

This chain connects TRBV27 to TRBJ2-7; unclear D gene. Trimming removed 6 bases at V and 3 bases at J, with 15 bases between. The CDR3 loop spans 14 amino acids. Germline V lookup: CDR1 MNHEY, CDR2 SMNVEV (reference sequence). CDR3 in DNA: TGTGCCAGCAGCTCCGACGCTGGCGGCTACGAGCAGTACTTC. Translation: CASSSDAGGYEQYF.

The chain combines TRBV6-5 with TRBJ2-5, with D tentatively TRBD2 (5 bases). V was shortened by 7 bases and J by 2 bases, with 8 bases between the two germline ends. The CDR3 contains 12 residues. The germline V gene encodes CDR1 MNHEY and CDR2 SVGAGI. The chain's CDR3 is CASMGGQETQYF. Written as DNA, the CDR3 is TGTGCCAGCATGGGCGGGCAAGAGACCCAGTACTTC.